This is a list of T cell receptor beta chains from one sample in a study of blood T cell repertoires in COVID-19. The table came from immunoSEQ multiplex PCR; TCRdb's copy has only in-frame clones and leaves some out. The profile shows approximately 100,000 clones, roughly 90% of them singletons. Sequencing input: peripheral blood. Every receptor here comes from a man aged 55-75 years with acute or convalescent COVID-19. CDR3s include the opening cysteine and the closing phenylalanine or tryptophan. Each record gives: J gene, CDR3 length, V gene, CDR3 protein.

TRBJ1-6,9,TRBV10-1,CGRDSPLHF
TRBJ2-3,11,TRBV18,CASSSEDTQYF
TRBJ2-4,18,TRBV7-7,CASSQQTSGRFAKNIQYF
TRBJ2-5,16,TRBV5-4,CASSPAASGRGETQYF
TRBJ1-5,16,TRBV28,CASSLEGRGSNQPQHF
TRBJ2-7,12,TRBV27,CASSQIFGEQYF
TRBJ2-4,16,TRBV15,CATSGGLAGYTDIQYF
TRBJ1-3,15,TRBV6-6,CASRRSLGAGNTIYF
TRBJ1-6,14,TRBV11-2,CASSLETNNSPLHF
TRBJ1-3,13,TRBV19,CASTVSSGNTIYF
TRBJ2-3,14,TRBV18,CASSPGRSTDTQYF
TRBJ1-3,14,TRBV5-1,CASSQGPSGNTIYF
TRBJ2-3,15,TRBV19,CASSQSGRVGDTQYF